What follows are 18 T cell receptor beta chains derived from one specimen sequenced in a study of shared clonotypes between healthy human individuals. Profiled with immunoSEQ multiplex PCR; TCRdb holds only in-frame clones, not every one. The sample includes about 2 million clones, just under 95% of them seen just once. Positive CCR7 selection of CD45RO-negative cells yielded the naive CD8 cells, and terminally differentiated effector memory CD45RA+ cells were excluded. Input material: naive CD8+ T cells sorted from blood. These receptor sequences come from a young man in good health.

The chain uses TRBV6-6 and TRBJ2-5; D is unresolved. The ends were cut back, 6 bases at V and 5 bases at J, with 13 bases in the middle. From germline, CDR1 is MNHNY and CDR2 SVGAGI (reference sequence). The CDR3 loop spans 13 amino acids. CDR3 sequence reads: CASSFFSRETQYF. Written as DNA, the CDR3 is TGTGCCAGCAGCTTTTTCTCTCGGGAGACCCAGTACTTC.

This clone was counted between two and nine times. The chain links TRBV29-1 to TRBJ2-1; D gene uncertain. The ends were cut back, 4 bases at V and 3 bases at J, with 16 bases in the middle. CDR3 length equals 15 residues. Germline CDR1 reads SQVTM; CDR2 reads ANQGSEA. In nucleotides, the CDR3 is TGCAGCGTTGGGCGAGCTTTTAGTGGCTACAATGAGCAGTTCTTC. The encoded protein is CSVGRAFSGYNEQFF.

This chain connects TRBV11-2 to TRBJ1-1; 10 bases are shared with TRBD1. V was clipped by 5 bases and J by 5 bases; unmatched bases: 5. The germline V gene encodes CDR1 SGHAT and CDR2 FQNNGV. The CDR3 is 14 residues long. The CDR3 region has the DNA TGTGCCAGCAGCACGGGACAGGGGAGGACTGAAGCTTTCTTT. Translated, it gives CASSTGQGRTEAFF.

The V and J genes are TRBV2 and TRBJ1-3; 8 bases fit TRBD1. The V segment lost 7 bases and the J segment 4 bases; nucleotides outside the gene matches: 12. This CDR3 region has 16 residues. Per germline, CDR1 SNHLY and CDR2 FYNNEI. Written as DNA, the CDR3 is TGTGCCAGCACTACTCCAGGACAGGGAGGAGGAAACACCATATATTTT. Its protein is CASTTPGQGGGNTIYF.

To note about this clone: The sample has other DNA sequences that encode this CDR3 too. V is TRBV11-2 and J is TRBJ1-1; D is unclear. CDR3 length: 13 amino acids. Per the germline V gene, CDR1 is SGHAT and CDR2 is FQNNGV. V was clipped by 1 base and J by 4 bases, with 7 bases between them. The CDR3 here is CASSLGAGTEAFF. The CDR3 DNA follows: TGTGCCAGCAGCTTAGGGGCTGGCACTGAAGCTTTCTTT.

Concerning this clone itself: Within the sample, other DNA sequences also encode this same CDR3. The DNA of the CDR3 is TGTGCCAGTAGTATAGTCGGGGGCAGCAATCAGCCCCAGCATTTT. It encodes CASSIVGGSNQPQHF. The chain joins TRBV19 to TRBJ1-5, with D perhaps TRBD1 (6 bases). The CDR3 has 15 residues. Trimming took off 1 base at V and 1 base at J, with 8 bases between the two ends. In germline, CDR1 is LNHDA, CDR2 SQIVND (reference sequence).

The CDR3, as DNA: TGCGCCAGCAGCCACCTCCTTCCGGGACGGACCACAGATACGCAGTATTTT. This gives the protein CASSHLLPGRTTDTQYF. This chain joins TRBV4-3 and TRBJ2-3; TRBD1 or TRBD2 may be the D gene (5 bases each). Germline lookup yields CDR1 LGHNA and CDR2 YSLEER. V shed 3 bases and J shed 2 bases, with 18 bases lying between them. The CDR3 is 17 residues long.

The chain recombines TRBV7-6 with TRBJ2-1; 10 bases align to TRBD2. Germline CDR1 reads SGHVS; CDR2 reads FNYEAQ. CDR3 length: 15 residues. The V and J ends lost 5 bases and 8 bases, in that order; junction bases with no gene match: 9. The CDR3 sequence: CASSGAGGTGDEQFF. In nucleotides, the CDR3 is TGTGCCAGCAGCGGAGCGGGGGGGACTGGTGATGAGCAGTTCTTC. The whole variable domain, filled in from reference TRBV7-6 and TRBJ2-1, reads GAGVSQSPRYKVTKRGQDVALRCDPISGHVSLYWYRQALGQGPEFLTYFNYEAQQDKSGLPNDRFSAERPEGSISTLTIQRTEQRDSAMYRCASSGAGGTGDEQFFGPGTRLTVL.

Comment on this clone: Other DNA sequences from this sample encode an identical CDR3 as well. The chain carries TRBV6-1 and TRBJ2-7; D uncertain. V was cut by 3 bases and J by 2 bases, with 2 bases left in between. This CDR3 contains 11 residues. Germline CDR1 is MNHNS and CDR2 is SASEGT. CDR3 protein: CASSETYEQYF. The CDR3 DNA sequence: TGTGCCAGCAGTGAGACCTACGAGCAGTACTTC.

The V call is TRBV27, the J call TRBJ2-7, with D unresolved. CDR3 length: 13 residues. Per germline, CDR1 MNHEY and CDR2 SMNVEV (reference sequence). Between the trimmed V and J ends, which lost 2 bases and 3 bases, there was a span of 8 bases. CDR3 sequence reads: CASSLSYNYEQYF. CDR3 DNA sequence: TGTGCCAGCAGTTTAAGTTACAACTACGAGCAGTACTTC.

The CDR3 DNA reads as TGTGCCAGTAGTATATCAGAGCGCTATGGCTACACCTTC. Amino acid sequence: CASSISERYGYTF. The chain couples TRBV19 to TRBJ1-2, with D unresolved. Germline V lookup: CDR1 LNHDA, CDR2 SQIVND (reference sequence). This CDR3 region has 13 residues. V was pared by 2 bases and J by 4 bases, with 8 bases between.

With regard to this clone: One end of the junction is discordant with germline, which a read error may explain. The chain uses TRBV5-1 and TRBJ2-7; possible D gene TRBD1, 6 bases. Germline V gene sequence: CDR1 SGHRS, CDR2 YFSETQ. CDR3 length: 12 amino acids. For the CDR3, the DNA is TGCGCCAGCAGCTTGGCGGGGCAGGGGACCACCTTC. It encodes CASSLAGQGTTF.

This clone came up once. The chain has TRBV2 and TRBJ2-3; 11 bases match TRBD2. Germline trimming cut 11 bases from V and 2 bases from J; bases unmatched to any gene: 6. The germline gives CDR1 SNHLY, CDR2 FYNNEI. The CDR3 contains 14 residues. The DNA of the CDR3 is TGTGCCCAGCGACTAGCGGGGAACACAGATACGCAGTATTTT. As protein: CAQRLAGNTDTQYF.

The table lists this clone with a count of one. CDR3: CASSLVESGGTGELFF. The CDR3 DNA reads TGTGCCAGCAGCTTAGTCGAGTCAGGGGGCACCGGGGAGCTGTTTTTT. This chain uses TRBV11-2 with TRBJ2-2; 7 bases are shared with TRBD1. Unmatched junction bases numbered 6, after V lost 1 base and J lost 4 bases. The CDR3 contains 16 residues. Germline V gene sequence: CDR1 SGHAT, CDR2 FQNNGV.

The rearrangement joins TRBV7-9 to TRBJ2-7; D might be TRBD1 (5 bases). The CDR3 length is 13 residues. Trimming removed 0 bases from V and 5 bases from J, with 8 bases in between. Germline V gives CDR1 SEHNR, CDR2 FQNEAQ (reference sequence). In DNA, the CDR3 is TGTGCCAGCAGCTTAGCGGAAGGGGACGAGCAGTACTTC. Its translation is CASSLAEGDEQYF.

This rearrangement joins TRBV9 to TRBJ2-3, with D possibly TRBD1 on 6 matching bases. This CDR3 has 16 amino acids. V was clipped by 2 bases and J by 0 bases, with 13 bases between them. Germline CDR1 SGDLS, CDR2 YYNGEE. The CDR3: CASSVADSTSTDTQYF. Here the CDR3 DNA reads TGTGCCAGCAGCGTCGCGGACAGCACTAGCACAGATACGCAGTATTTT.

V and J are TRBV7-9 and TRBJ1-2; 9 nucleotides agree with TRBD1. The CDR3 is 16 amino acids. Germline CDR1 and CDR2: SEHNR and FQNEAQ (reference sequence). V lost 5 bases and J lost 2; bases outside the gene matches: 9. The CDR3 nucleotides are TGTGCCAGCAGCGATAGCAGACAGGGGGTCAACTATGGCTACACCTTC. Its translation: CASSDSRQGVNYGYTF.

The V gene is TRBV4-3, the J gene TRBJ2-1; TRBD1 matches 8 bases. V shed 4 bases, J shed 0 bases, and the junction held 8 bases outside the gene matches. The CDR3 sequence is 17 residues long. Germline CDR1 reads LGHNA; CDR2 reads YSLEER. The CDR3 loop is CASSRLTGASSYNEQFF. The CDR3 DNA reads as TGCGCCAGCAGCCGGCTGACAGGGGCCAGCTCCTACAATGAGCAGTTCTTC.